This T cell receptor beta chain was found in a study of blood T cell repertoires in COVID-19. TCRdb keeps only in-frame clones here, not all; method: immunoSEQ multiplex PCR. The table records fewer than 200,000 clones, about 72% of them present only once. Germline lookup yields CDR1 SEHNR and CDR2 FQNEAQ (reference sequence). The CDR3 has 17 amino acids. V was shortened by 5 bases and J by 5 bases, with 25 bases between the two germline ends. Material for sequencing was PBMCs or T cells enriched from blood (not recorded which). This TCR derives from a woman aged 45 to 65 who had recovered from COVID-19. The chain combines TRBV7-9 with TRBJ2-7; TRBD2 might be the D (6 bases). In DNA form, the CDR3 reads TGTGCCAGCAGCCCCGGTGGGTGGGCGGGGTTTAAGAACGAGCAGTACTTC. Translation: CASSPGGWAGFKNEQYF.